These 29 T cell receptor beta chains share one sample of origin, sequenced in a study of regulatory T cells in long-lasting Graves disease. In building TCR beta libraries, iRepertoire HTBI primers were used together with Arm-PCR of CDR3 regions. TCRdb re-analysed the multiplex PCR reads in MiXCR, keeping a single row per CDR3 protein. The sample consists of roughly 430,000 distinct CDR3 sequences, approximately 16% of them appearing once. Specified time point: newly diagnosed GD, antithyroid drugs for less than 3 months. After RNA was extracted from PBMCs, the TCR library was made from it. The same specimen was also included in a second study, on T cells in Graves' hyperthyroidism and ophthalmopathy.

Sample: peripheral blood mononuclear cells (PBMCs), taken at new diagnosis, from a patient treated with antithyroid drugs. These receptors all come from a woman younger than 45 with Graves disease.

In the case of this clonotype: Since a much larger clone is just one base distant, this may be a read error. The chain is built from TRBV7-9 and TRBJ1-2; D is possibly TRBD1 (6 bases). Germline V gene sequence: CDR1 SEHNR, CDR2 FQNEAQ (reference sequence). V shed 4 bases and J shed 3 bases, with 9 bases lying between them. The CDR3 contains 13 residues. CDR3 protein: CASSSPGDYGYTF. In nucleotides, the CDR3 is TGTGCCAGCAGCTCCCCAGGGGACTATGGCTACACCTTC.

The table lists this clonotype with many counts. The V call is TRBV6-5, the J call TRBJ1-1; D unresolved. Germline lookup yields CDR1 MNHEY and CDR2 SVGAGI. Trimming left V 2 bases short and J 8 bases short, with 15 bases between. The CDR3 has 14 residues. CDR3 amino acids: CASSYQDQVREAFF. The CDR3 DNA reads TGTGCCAGCAGTTACCAGGATCAGGTCCGAGAAGCTTTCTTT.

Remarks on this clonotype: Since a much larger clone is just one base distant, this may be a read error. The chain is built from TRBV2 and TRBJ2-5, with D perhaps TRBD2 (7 bases). The CDR3 sequence is 12 residues long. Germline-derived CDR1 and CDR2 are SNHLY and FYNNEI. DNA for the CDR3: TGTGCCAGCGGGGCAGGGGACTATGAGCAGCTCTTC. Amino acids: CASGAGDYEQLF.

This clonotype has at least ten counts. J is TRBJ2-7 and V is TRBV28, with unresolved D. Germline V gene lookup returns CDR1 MDHEN and CDR2 SYDVKM. The CDR3 totals 14 residues. The V and J ends lost 3 bases and 3 bases respectively, with 12 bases between them. For the CDR3, the DNA is TGTGCCAGCAGTTTTCTAGGGTCGAACTACGAGCAGTACTTC. It specifies CASSFLGSNYEQYF.

The V gene is TRBV28, the J gene TRBJ2-1, with TRBD2 matching 7 bases. V lost 5 bases and J lost 7; bases outside the gene matches: 11. Per germline, CDR1 MDHEN and CDR2 SYDVKM. The CDR3 is 15 residues long. The CDR3 coding sequence is TGTGCCAGCAGTCCCGGGACTACACCCCAGAATGAGCAGTTCTTC. Encoded protein: CASSPGTTPQNEQFF. The full variable domain, in which reference TRBV28 and TRBJ2-1 provide the parts outside the CDR3, is DVKVTQSSRYLVKRTGEKVFLECVQDMDHENMFWYRQDPGLGLRLIYFSYDVKMKEKGDIPEGYSVSREKKERFSLILESASTNQTSMYLCASSPGTTPQNEQFFGPGTRLTVL.

This clonotype turned up a few times. The rearrangement joins TRBV3-1 to TRBJ1-3; tentative D call: TRBD1 (5 bases). This CDR3 is 14 amino acids long. Germline V gene data show CDR1 as LGHDT and CDR2 as YNNKEL (reference sequence). V lost 5 bases and J 0 bases, leaving 8 bases between the germline ends. Written as DNA, the CDR3 is TGTGCCAGCAGCAGCAGGGTCTCTGGAAACACCATATATTTT. Translation: CASSSRVSGNTIYF.

This clonotype occurred many times. The rearrangement joins TRBV27 to TRBJ2-1; possible D gene TRBD2, 6 bases. V gave up 6 bases and J gave up 16 bases, with 16 bases separating them. The CDR3 sequence is 11 residues long. Per the germline V gene, CDR1 is MNHEY and CDR2 is SMNVEV (reference sequence). CDR3 protein: CASRDGRTGFF. DNA for the CDR3: TGTGCCAGCAGGGACGGGAGAACTGGTTTCTTC.

This clonotype has at least ten counts. This rearrangement joins TRBV5-1 to TRBJ2-1; D may be TRBD1 or TRBD2 (5 bases each). Trimming left V 5 bases short and J 1 base short, with 16 bases between. CDR1 is SGHRS, CDR2 YFSETQ, per germline. The CDR3 has 16 amino acids. The CDR3 spells CASRGDGPGSYNEQFF. The CDR3 DNA sequence: TGCGCCAGCAGAGGGGACGGCCCGGGATCCTACAATGAGCAGTTCTTC.

In DNA, the CDR3 is TGTGCCACGAGGGCCCGGGGGCGGGATACGCAGTATTTT. Its translation is CATRARGRDTQYF. The genes are TRBV24-1 and TRBJ2-3; D may correspond to TRBD1 or TRBD2 (6 bases each). This CDR3 has 13 residues. Germline CDR1 reads KGHDR; CDR2 reads SFDVKD. V was cut by 10 bases and J by 6 bases, with 16 bases left in between.

This clonotype was seen ten or more times. V usage is TRBV6-5 and J usage is TRBJ2-3; 10 bases line up with TRBD2. Germline V CDR1 and CDR2: MNHEY, SVGAGI. The CDR3 extends over 18 amino acids. The ends lost 1 base at V and 0 bases at J; junction bases unmatched: 7. This CDR3 reads CASSYLGLAKPSTDTQYF. CDR3 DNA sequence: TGTGCCAGCAGTTACTTGGGACTAGCGAAACCTAGCACAGATACGCAGTATTTT.

A few counts support this clonotype. The chain links TRBV6-1 to TRBJ1-5; D call uncertain. Germline values: CDR1 MNHNS, CDR2 SASEGT. The V gene lost 7 bases and the J gene lost 5 bases, with 12 bases spanning the gap. The CDR3 covers 13 residues. The CDR3 DNA follows: TGTGCCAGCAAGGAAGCACTTTATCAGCCCCAGCATTTT. It codes for CASKEALYQPQHF.

As for this clonotype: A read error may be the cause here, since a much bigger clone is one base away. The CDR3 loop reads CASGRGGLNTGELFF. The CDR3 DNA follows: TGTGCCAGCGGCCGAGGAGGCCTAAACACCGGGGAGCTGTTTTTT. The chain has TRBV7-2 and TRBJ2-2; the D gene is possibly TRBD2 (5 bases). CDR1 and CDR2 from the germline V gene are SGHTA and FQGNSA. This CDR3 region has 15 residues. Trimming removed 8 bases from V and 2 bases from J, with 15 bases in between.

CDR3 in amino acids: CSVGERNQPQHF. The CDR3 bases are TGCAGCGTTGGGGAACGTAATCAGCCCCAGCATTTT. This sequence joins TRBV29-1 and TRBJ1-5, with D unresolved. Germline CDR1 and CDR2: SQVTM and ANQGSEA. V lost 4 bases to trimming and J lost 4 bases, with 8 bases between them. The CDR3 loop spans 12 amino acids. Full variable domain (remainder filled in from reference TRBV29-1 and TRBJ1-5): SAVISQKPSRDICQRGTSLTIQCQVDSQVTMMFWYRQQPGQSLTLIATANQGSEATYESGFVIDKFPISRPNLTFSTLTVSNMSPEDSSIYLCSVGERNQPQHFGDGTRLSIL.

The chain employs TRBV5-1 and TRBJ2-7; D is uncertain. The germline V and J ends were trimmed by 0 bases and 6 bases, with 13 bases remaining between them. Germline V lookup: CDR1 SGHRS, CDR2 YFSETQ. The length of the CDR3 is 14 residues. CDR3 nucleotide sequence: TGCGCCAGCAGCTTGGGCCAGGTCCGAGGCGAGCAGTACTTC. Protein sequence: CASSLGQVRGEQYF.

This clonotype was recorded at least ten times. The rearrangement uses TRBV18 and TRBJ2-7; D possibly corresponds to TRBD2 (6 bases). The CDR3 extends over 16 amino acids. CDR1 is KGHSH and CDR2 is LQKENI in the germline V gene. V was pared by 3 bases and J by 2 bases, with 17 bases between. The CDR3 loop is CASSPTVGTSTYEQYF. DNA of the CDR3: TGTGCCAGCTCACCGACTGTCGGCACTAGCACCTACGAGCAGTACTTC.

Many counts were recorded for this clonotype. The chain uses TRBV7-3 and TRBJ2-3; a possible D gene is TRBD2 (5 bases). The CDR3 has 14 residues. V was trimmed by 2 bases and J by 4 bases, leaving 10 bases between them. CDR1 and CDR2 (germline): SGHTA, FQGTGA. The CDR3 reads CASSLLGVADTQYF. The CDR3 DNA reads as TGTGCCAGCAGCTTACTCGGGGTTGCAGATACGCAGTATTTT.

The chain has TRBV18 and TRBJ2-7, with 10 bases lining up with TRBD2. Looked up from germline, CDR1 is KGHSH and CDR2 is LQKENI. The CDR3 runs 15 residues. Germline trimming cut 0 bases from V and 6 bases from J; bases unmatched to any gene: 5. CDR3 amino acids: CASSPPLAGGGEQYF. The CDR3 nucleotides are TGTGCCAGCTCACCACCGTTAGCGGGAGGTGGCGAGCAGTACTTC.

This CDR3 is CASSVGLAGNTGELFF. CDR3 sequence (DNA): TGTGCCAGCAGCGTGGGTTTAGCGGGGAACACCGGGGAGCTGTTTTTT. The chain carries TRBV9 and TRBJ2-2; 7 bases are a match to TRBD2. CDR1 is SGDLS, CDR2 YYNGEE, per germline. The CDR3 totals 16 residues. Germline trimming cut 2 bases from V and 1 base from J; bases unmatched to any gene: 5.

This clonotype occurred a few times. This may arise from a read error, as a much more abundant clone is one base away. The rearrangement uses TRBV20-1 and TRBJ2-5; 12 nucleotides match TRBD2. Losses at the gene ends were 5 bases for V and 6 bases for J; bases not matched to a gene: 7. The CDR3 is 14 amino acids. Germline values: CDR1 DFQATT, CDR2 SNEGSKA (reference sequence). The CDR3 reads CSAPPGLAGQTQYF. CDR3 DNA: TGCAGTGCTCCTCCTGGACTAGCGGGGCAGACCCAGTACTTC.

This clonotype occurred many times. The V and J genes are TRBV28 and TRBJ2-7; D not certain. This CDR3 is 14 amino acids long. The germline V and J ends were trimmed by 2 bases and 0 bases, with 8 bases remaining between them. Germline CDR1 and CDR2: MDHEN and SYDVKM. DNA of the CDR3: TGTGCCAGCAGTTTACGTTCCAGCTCCTACGAGCAGTACTTC. It specifies CASSLRSSSYEQYF.

This clonotype was detected many times. This rearrangement joins TRBV20-1 to TRBJ1-1, with no clear D. V dropped 0 bases and J dropped 2 bases, with 13 bases sitting between them. CDR1 and CDR2 (germline): DFQATT, SNEGSKA (reference sequence). This CDR3 region has 15 residues. The CDR3 protein is CSARDPPPGNTEAFF. CDR3 bases: TGCAGTGCTAGAGATCCCCCCCCAGGTAACACTGAAGCTTTCTTT.

This clonotype was seen at least ten times. The rearrangement joins TRBV3-1 to TRBJ1-2, with 9 bases identical to TRBD1. Germline values: CDR1 LGHDT, CDR2 YNNKEL (reference sequence). The CDR3 runs 16 residues. The J segment lost 4 bases and the V segment lost 4 bases, leaving 10 bases of the junction unmatched. The CDR3 DNA reads as TGTGCCAGCAGCCCCATGGACAGGGGAGGGGGCTATGGCTACACCTTC. Protein: CASSPMDRGGGYGYTF.

About this clonotype: A much larger clone lies a single base off, so this may be a read error. The V and J genes are TRBV7-8 and TRBJ2-1, with 12 bases identical to TRBD2. CDR1 and CDR2 from the germline V gene are SGHVS and FQNEAQ. J gave up 12 bases and V 2 bases, and 11 bases lay outside the gene matches. This CDR3 is built from 16 residues. CDR3 nucleotide sequence: TGTGCCAGCAGCTTAACGGGGACTAGCGGGTCTACTGGGCAGTTCTTC. As protein: CASSLTGTSGSTGQFF.

The table lists this clonotype with many counts. The V call is TRBV30, the J call TRBJ1-1; maybe TRBD1 (5 bases). Trimming left V 3 bases short and J 4 bases short, with 9 bases between. The CDR3 loop spans 12 amino acids. CDR1 GTSNPN and CDR2 SVGIG come from the germline V gene (reference sequence). In DNA, the CDR3 is TGTGCCTGGAGAAGGGACCTCACTGAAGCTTTCTTT. Translation: CAWRRDLTEAFF.

The rearrangement links TRBV5-1 to TRBJ2-1; unclear D gene. This CDR3 comprises 16 residues. Germline loops: CDR1 SGHRS, CDR2 YFSETQ. The germline V and J ends were trimmed by 9 bases and 0 bases, with 19 bases remaining between them. CDR3 sequence (DNA): TGCGCCACAGCACGGGTGGTGCCTAGCTCCTACAATGAGCAGTTCTTC. Its translation is CATARVVPSSYNEQFF.

This chain connects TRBV19 to TRBJ1-5; TRBD1 matches at 7 bases. Germline loops: CDR1 LNHDA, CDR2 SQIVND (reference sequence). V dropped 5 bases and J dropped 0; count of bases not matched to a gene: 7. The CDR3 is 16 amino acids. The CDR3 nucleotides read TGTGCCAGTAGTGATGACAGGGACCTTAGCAATCAGCCCCAGCATTTT. This translates into CASSDDRDLSNQPQHF.

This clonotype has just a few counts. The chain links TRBV19 to TRBJ1-2; D is ambiguous. Germline values: CDR1 LNHDA, CDR2 SQIVND (reference sequence). This CDR3 is built from 16 residues. Trimming removed 7 bases from V and 1 base from J, with 19 bases in between. The CDR3 sequence is CASTHPGGTFNYGYTF. CDR3 coding DNA: TGTGCCAGTACTCACCCGGGAGGCACCTTTAACTATGGCTACACCTTC. The full variable domain, its missing parts supplied by reference TRBV19 and TRBJ1-2, is DGGITQSPKYLFRKEGQNVTLSCEQNLNHDAMYWYRQDPGQGLRLIYYSQIVNDFQKGDIAEGYSVSREKKESFPLTVTSAQKNPTAFYLCASTHPGGTFNYGYTFGSGTRLTVV.

This clonotype was found many times. The CDR3 loop reads CASSSQGIYYGYTF. CDR3 bases: TGTGCCAGCAGCTCTCAGGGAATTTACTATGGCTACACCTTC. The chain is built from TRBV28 and TRBJ1-2, with D possibly TRBD1 on 5 matching bases. The CDR3 extends over 14 amino acids. Looked up from germline, CDR1 is MDHEN and CDR2 is SYDVKM. V was pared by 6 bases and J by 3 bases, with 14 bases between.

This clonotype occurred many times. The chain is built from TRBV28 and TRBJ1-4, with a weak D call TRBD1 (5 bases). The CDR3 has 13 amino acids. The V gene's germline CDR1 is MDHEN and CDR2 SYDVKM. The ends were cut back, 11 bases at V and 4 bases at J, with 14 bases in the middle. The CDR3 sequence is CASREGRNEKLFF. The CDR3, as DNA: TGTGCCTCACGGGAGGGGCGTAATGAAAAACTGTTTTTT.